The sequence of this T cell receptor beta chain was determined in a study of T-cell reconstitution after alpha-beta-depleted transplantation in children. Unique molecular identifiers were used to barcode this TCRbeta library. TCRdb used MiXCR to reprocess the PCR reads, holding one entry per CDR3 protein. This repertoire shows 200,000 to 300,000 distinct CDR3 sequences, 12% found once; its top ten account for around 2.8%. This CDR3 has 16 residues. Between the trimmed V and J ends, which lost 5 bases and 0 bases, there was a span of 15 bases. This clonotype was detected many times. This clonotype originated in a human donor who donated a stem cell graft to a child with acute lymphoblastic leukemia. The sequencing here drew on PBMCs from the stem cell graft donor, taken from the stem cell graft. This sequence joins TRBV12-3 or TRBV12-4 and TRBJ2-3; D may be TRBD2 (6 bases). The CDR3 coding sequence is TGTGCCAGCAGTCCATTTCTAGCGCCTAGCACAGATACGCAGTATTTT. Encoded protein: CASSPFLAPSTDTQYF.